These 30 T cell receptor beta chains came from one sample sequenced in a study of T cell repertoires in cytomegalovirus infection. Using its own MiXCR run on the reads, TCRdb lists one record per CDR3 protein. This sample has roughly 230,000 distinct CDR3 sequences, with 15% to 20% found just once. Sequencing was carried out using CD8+ T cells from PBMCs. All receptors come from a human donor in good health (CMV status not recorded). Some clones in this sample may be carry-over from other donors' samples.

This clonotype was recorded many times. The chain recombines TRBV6-2 or TRBV6-3 with TRBJ1-5; D unresolved. The germline gives CDR1 MNHEY, CDR2 SVGEGT. The CDR3 loop spans 12 amino acids. V lost 0 bases and J 7 bases, leaving 4 bases between the germline ends. This chain's CDR3 is CASSYSGQPQHF. The DNA for the CDR3 is TGTGCCAGCAGTTACTCGGGCCAGCCCCAGCATTTT.

V gene TRBV4-2 combines with J gene TRBJ2-7; unclear D gene. V was shortened by 1 base and J by 2 bases, with 9 bases between the two germline ends. Germline V gives CDR1 LGHNA, CDR2 YNFKEQ. The CDR3 contains 14 residues. The CDR3 protein is CASSQGLLTYEQYF. The CDR3 DNA is TGTGCCAGCAGCCAAGGCCTCCTGACCTACGAGCAGTACTTC.

This clonotype turned up a few times. CDR3: CASSETLPFEQFF. The CDR3 DNA follows: TGTGCCAGCAGTGAAACCTTGCCATTCGAGCAGTTCTTC. V and J are TRBV25-1 and TRBJ2-1; D unclear. Trimming shortened V by 2 bases and J by 10 bases, and 12 bases separated the two germline ends. This CDR3 spans 13 amino acids. Germline V lookup: CDR1 MGHDK, CDR2 SYGVNS.

Many counts were recorded for this clonotype. The V gene is TRBV7-2, the J gene TRBJ1-1; D is possibly TRBD1 (5 bases). Trimming took off 4 bases at V and 4 bases at J, with 13 bases between the two ends. Germline V gives CDR1 SGHTA, CDR2 FQGNSA. This CDR3 spans 14 amino acids. CDR3 residues: CASSYFTGGTEAFF. The CDR3 DNA reads TGTGCCAGCAGCTATTTTACGGGGGGCACTGAAGCTTTCTTT.

This clonotype occurred many times. The V call is TRBV7-6, the J call TRBJ1-2; 7 bases agree with TRBD1. The junction had 16 bases not matched to a gene; V was cut back by 5 bases and J by 4 bases. Per the germline V gene, CDR1 is SGHVS and CDR2 is FNYEAQ. The CDR3 has 17 residues. The CDR3 region has the DNA TGTGCCAGCAGCCCAAGATCCACAGGGGACCCTAGCTATGGCTACACCTTC. As protein: CASSPRSTGDPSYGYTF.

This clonotype showed up just a few times. The chain employs TRBV2 and TRBJ2-5, with 7 bases matching TRBD2. V lost 6 bases, J lost 3 bases, and 1 base stayed unmatched. This CDR3 is built from 12 residues. CDR1 is SNHLY, CDR2 FYNNEI, per germline. The DNA for the CDR3 is TGTGCCAGCAGGGGGACTAAAGAGACCCAGTACTTC. It codes for CASRGTKETQYF. The full variable domain, in which reference TRBV2 and TRBJ2-5 provide the parts outside the CDR3, is EPEVTQTPSHQVTQMGQEVILRCVPISNHLYFYWYRQILGQKVEFLVSFYNNEISEKSEIFDDQFSVERPDGSNFTLKIRSTKLEDSAMYFCASRGTKETQYFGPGTRLLVL.

This chain connects TRBV25-1 to TRBJ1-2; D gene unclear. Germline CDR1 MGHDK, CDR2 SYGVNS. The V gene lost 3 bases and the J gene lost 1 base, with 9 bases spanning the gap. The CDR3 runs to 14 residues. CDR3: CASSDWEHNYGYTF. The CDR3, as DNA: TGTGCCAGCAGTGATTGGGAGCATAACTATGGCTACACCTTC.

This clonotype came up a few times. The rearrangement joins TRBV27 to TRBJ1-1; the D gene is possibly TRBD1 (5 bases). The germline V and J ends were trimmed by 0 bases and 7 bases, with 12 bases remaining between them. CDR1 is MNHEY, CDR2 SMNVEV, per germline (reference sequence). The CDR3 runs to 14 residues. The DNA of the CDR3 is TGTGCCAGCAGTTTATCGTCAACCAGGGTTGAAGCTTTCTTT. Protein: CASSLSSTRVEAFF.

This chain joins TRBV7-6 and TRBJ2-1; 8 bases map to TRBD2. The J segment lost 9 bases and the V segment lost 6 bases, leaving 13 bases of the junction unmatched. CDR1 and CDR2 (germline): SGHVS, FNYEAQ. The CDR3 has 15 amino acids. The CDR3 DNA reads TGTGCCAGCAGGTATACCGGGACTAGTGTCGTTGAGCAGTTCTTC. Its translation: CASRYTGTSVVEQFF.

This clonotype has at least ten counts. The gene calls are TRBV12-3 or TRBV12-4 and TRBJ2-3; D is uncertain. This CDR3 contains 13 residues. Trimming took off 3 bases at V and 6 bases at J, with 10 bases between the two ends. DNA of the CDR3: TGTGCCAGCAGTTTTCGAACCCCGGATACGCAGTATTTT. It translates to CASSFRTPDTQYF.

This clonotype appeared a few times. The rearrangement joins TRBV6-2 or TRBV6-3 to TRBJ1-1, with D hard to call. The CDR3 is 14 amino acids. CDR1 is MNHEY, CDR2 SVGEGT, per germline. V was clipped by 2 bases and J by 2 bases, with 9 bases between them. Here the CDR3 DNA reads TGTGCCAGCAGTTACATGGGCGGCAACACTGAAGCTTTCTTT. Protein: CASSYMGGNTEAFF.

Only a few counts were recorded for this clonotype. The chain uses TRBV4-1 and TRBJ2-7; 9 bases line up with TRBD1. With V trimmed by 2 bases and J by 3 bases, 5 bases remained unmatched. This CDR3 region has 15 residues. Germline loops: CDR1 MGHRA, CDR2 YSYEKL. The CDR3: CASSQPRTGVYEQYF. The CDR3 DNA follows: TGCGCCAGCAGCCAACCCAGGACAGGGGTCTACGAGCAGTACTTC.

The rearrangement uses TRBV12-3 or TRBV12-4 and TRBJ2-7; weak D call: TRBD2 (6 bases). The CDR3 sequence is 15 residues long. The V end lost 6 bases, the J end lost 0 bases, and 15 bases lay between the germline ends. The CDR3 spells CASRIYGGSSYEQYF. The CDR3 DNA sequence: TGTGCCAGCAGAATCTACGGGGGTTCCTCCTACGAGCAGTACTTC.

This chain uses TRBV20-1 with TRBJ1-1; perhaps TRBD1 as D (5 bases). Germline V gene sequence: CDR1 DFQATT, CDR2 SNEGSKA (reference sequence). Trimming took off 5 bases at V and 5 bases at J, with 24 bases between the two ends. The CDR3 consists of 16 residues. CDR3 DNA sequence: TGCAGTGCTTGGGACGGGACGTTAACACTTTGGACTGAAGCTTTCTTT. This gives the protein CSAWDGTLTLWTEAFF.

This clonotype occurred a few times. In DNA, the CDR3 is TGTGCCAGCAGCACTAGCGGGGGTTCGACAGATACGCAGTATTTT. Amino acid sequence: CASSTSGGSTDTQYF. The chain carries TRBV7-3 and TRBJ2-3, with 11 nucleotides matching TRBD2. This CDR3 comprises 15 residues. Germline values: CDR1 SGHTA, CDR2 FQGTGA. With 5 bases clipped from V and 3 bases from J, the junction kept 4 bases outside the gene matches.

This clonotype was detected only a few times. The chain couples TRBV12-5 to TRBJ2-2; TRBD2 matches 11 bases. Germline-derived CDR1 and CDR2 are LGHNT and FRNRAP. With V trimmed by 5 bases and J by 4 bases, 9 bases remained unmatched. This CDR3 has 17 amino acids. The CDR3 nucleotides are TGTGCTAGTGGTGATCCGGTGCTAGCGGGGGGCACCGGGGAGCTGTTTTTT. Translating gives CASGDPVLAGGTGELFF.

This clonotype was found many times. The chain uses TRBV7-2 and TRBJ2-7; 9 nucleotides match TRBD2. This CDR3 is 18 amino acids long. The V gene end was trimmed by 1 base and the J gene end by 0 bases; junction bases not matched to a gene: 10. Germline V gives CDR1 SGHTA, CDR2 FQGNSA. This chain's CDR3 is CASSLEGFSGGPSYEQYF. The DNA for the CDR3 is TGTGCCAGCAGCTTAGAGGGTTTTAGCGGGGGCCCCTCCTACGAGCAGTACTTC.

The DNA for the CDR3 is TGTGCCGCGGGGGCCCCTATGAGCTCCTACGAGCAGTACTTC. Its protein product is CAAGAPMSSYEQYF. The V gene is TRBV28, the J gene TRBJ2-7, with D perhaps TRBD2 (7 bases). The germline V gene has CDR1 MDHEN and CDR2 SYDVKM. V shed 11 bases and J shed 0 bases, with 17 bases lying between them. This CDR3 contains 14 residues.

This clonotype was picked up many times. The chain combines TRBV7-9 with TRBJ2-7; 9 bases map to TRBD1. V dropped 2 bases and J dropped 5; count of bases not matched to a gene: 7. The germline V gene has CDR1 SEHNR and CDR2 FQNEAQ (reference sequence). CDR3 length: 15 amino acids. DNA of the CDR3: TGTGCCAGCAGCTTACGCCGGGACAGGGACAACGAGCAGTACTTC. Its protein is CASSLRRDRDNEQYF. Filled out from reference TRBV7-9 and TRBJ2-7, the complete variable domain reads DTGVSQNPRHKITKRGQNVTFRCDPISEHNRLYWYRQTLGQGPEFLTYFQNEAQLEKSRLLSDRFSAERPKGSFSTLEIQRTEQGDSAMYLCASSLRRDRDNEQYFGPGTRLTVT.

This clonotype has at least ten counts. The J gene is TRBJ1-1, the V gene TRBV6-2 or TRBV6-3; tentative D call: TRBD1 (5 bases). This CDR3 has 17 amino acids. V gave up 5 bases and J gave up 1 base, with 20 bases separating them. The V gene's germline CDR1 is MNHEY and CDR2 SVGEGT. This CDR3 reads CASSPHWGTLPNTEAFF. The CDR3, as DNA: TGTGCCAGCAGTCCGCATTGGGGGACCCTACCGAACACTGAAGCTTTCTTT.

This clonotype was recorded only once. The chain couples TRBV6-5 to TRBJ1-2; unclear D gene. Trimming pared 7 bases from V and 7 bases from J, leaving 16 bases between. The CDR3 sequence is 13 residues long. Germline loops: CDR1 MNHEY, CDR2 SVGAGI. This CDR3 reads CASTSLGPSGYTF. CDR3 in DNA: TGTGCCAGCACCTCGCTGGGCCCCTCTGGCTACACCTTC.

This rearrangement joins TRBV7-9 to TRBJ2-5; the match to TRBD2 covers 8 bases. CDR1 is SEHNR and CDR2 is FQNEAQ in the germline V gene (reference sequence). The CDR3 has 16 residues. J was trimmed by 5 bases and V by 5 bases; bases with no gene match: 13. The CDR3 spells CASSHTSGPSRETQYF. In DNA, the CDR3 is TGTGCCAGCAGCCATACTAGCGGCCCCTCCCGGGAGACCCAGTACTTC.

This clonotype has only a few counts. CDR3 residues: CASSQFLAEYNEQFF. Here the CDR3 DNA reads TGCGCCAGCAGCCAATTTTTAGCGGAGTACAATGAGCAGTTCTTC. The chain links TRBV4-1 to TRBJ2-1; a weak D match, TRBD2 (6 bases). Germline V CDR1 and CDR2: MGHRA, YSYEKL. V lost 2 bases and J lost 4, with 12 bases in between. The CDR3 runs 15 residues.

The CDR3, as DNA: TGTGCCAGCAGGTTAAAGCAGGGAATGAACACTGAAGCTTTCTTT. Translation gives CASRLKQGMNTEAFF. The chain uses TRBV28 and TRBJ1-1; D may be TRBD1 (5 bases). Germline V CDR1 and CDR2: MDHEN, SYDVKM. V was pared by 6 bases and J by 0 bases, with 14 bases between. The CDR3 loop spans 15 amino acids. The full variable domain, completed using reference TRBV28 and TRBJ1-1, is DVKVTQSSRYLVKRTGEKVFLECVQDMDHENMFWYRQDPGLGLRLIYFSYDVKMKEKGDIPEGYSVSREKKERFSLILESASTNQTSMYLCASRLKQGMNTEAFFGQGTRLTVV.

This clonotype was seen a few times. The chain has TRBV6-5 and TRBJ2-1; D is undetermined. CDR3 length: 15 amino acids. Per germline, CDR1 MNHEY and CDR2 SVGAGI. The V and J ends lost 0 bases and 0 bases respectively, with 6 bases between them. In nucleotides, the CDR3 is TGTGCCAGCAGTTACTCGGCAAGCTCCTACAATGAGCAGTTCTTC. Translation: CASSYSASSYNEQFF.

V and J are TRBV6-5 and TRBJ1-1, with D perhaps TRBD1 (5 bases). This CDR3 has 15 residues. Germline assignment: CDR1 MNHEY and CDR2 SVGAGI. V was clipped by 0 bases and J by 0 bases, with 8 bases between them. The CDR3 reads CASSYSARVNTEAFF. The CDR3 region has the DNA TGTGCCAGCAGTTACTCGGCCAGGGTGAACACTGAAGCTTTCTTT.

J is TRBJ1-5 and V is TRBV19, with D uncertain. The V gene's germline CDR1 is LNHDA and CDR2 SQIVND (reference sequence). V was pared by 3 bases and J by 3 bases, with 15 bases between. CDR3 length equals 16 residues. DNA for the CDR3: TGTGCCAGTAGTATCCTTCGGATGACGCTCAATCAGCCCCAGCATTTT. Its protein is CASSILRMTLNQPQHF.

This clonotype was found a few times. The CDR3 bases are TGTGCCAGCAGCCAAGGGGCGGGGACAGGGGACGAGCAGTACTTC. Protein: CASSQGAGTGDEQYF. V usage is TRBV14 and J usage is TRBJ2-7; 10 bases are a match to TRBD1. Germline values: CDR1 SGHDN, CDR2 FVKESK. Trimming took 1 base from V and 5 from J; bases not matched to a gene: 5. This CDR3 region has 15 residues.

Turning to this clonotype: This clone may be a read error of a much larger clone one base away. The chain employs TRBV28 and TRBJ1-2; D perhaps matches TRBD1 (6 bases). CDR1 MDHEN and CDR2 SYDVKM come from the germline V gene. The CDR3 length is 14 residues. The CDR3 nucleotides read TGTACCAGCAGTTTATTGGGGGCCGCCTATGGCTACACCTTC. Residues: CTSSLLGAAYGYTF.

Many counts were recorded for this clonotype. The CDR3 DNA reads as TGTGCCAGCAGTTTTACAGGGGGTTATGAAAAACTGTTTTTT. Its protein product is CASSFTGGYEKLFF. The rearrangement joins TRBV28 to TRBJ1-4; 8 bases line up with TRBD1. V was clipped by 3 bases and J by 6 bases; unmatched bases: 3. This CDR3 region has 14 residues. Germline lookup yields CDR1 MDHEN and CDR2 SYDVKM.